A single sample is the source of the 32 T cell receptor beta chains below, sequenced in a study of blood T cell repertoires in COVID-19. This table comes from immunoSEQ multiplex PCR, and its TCRdb copy is limited to in-frame clones, with some not included. The sample records fewer than 110,000 clones, almost 85% being singletons. Sequencing was performed on peripheral blood. These receptor sequences come from a human donor in a cohort sampled during active COVID-19.

This rearrangement joins TRBV19 to TRBJ1-5; 7 bases agree with TRBD1. Losses at the gene ends were 5 bases for V and 7 bases for J; bases not matched to a gene: 5. The CDR3 runs 13 residues. Germline lookup yields CDR1 LNHDA and CDR2 SQIVND (reference sequence). DNA of the CDR3: TGTGCCAGTAGTCCAGGGGGTGGACAGCCCCAGCATTTT. It translates to CASSPGGGQPQHF. Based on the CDR3 plus reference TRBV19 and TRBJ1-5, the full variable domain is DGGITQSPKYLFRKEGQNVTLSCEQNLNHDAMYWYRQDPGQGLRLIYYSQIVNDFQKGDIAEGYSVSREKKESFPLTVTSAQKNPTAFYLCASSPGGGQPQHFGDGTRLSIL.

J is TRBJ1-3 and V is TRBV30; the D is unclear. The ends were cut back, 4 bases at V and 5 bases at J, with 12 bases in the middle. The germline gives CDR1 GTSNPN, CDR2 SVGIG (reference sequence). The CDR3 sequence is 13 residues long. CDR3 nucleotides: TGTGCCTGGATGGCTTTGGTCAGAAACACCATATATTTT. It is translated as CAWMALVRNTIYF.

The chain has TRBV5-6 and TRBJ1-1, with TRBD1 as a possible D gene (5 bases). Trimming removed 4 bases at V and 3 bases at J, with 13 bases between. In germline, CDR1 is SGHDT, CDR2 YYEEEE. The CDR3 is made up of 14 amino acids. The DNA of the CDR3 is TGTGCCAGCAGCCCGGCAGTGGGGCACACTGAAGCTTTCTTT. This encodes CASSPAVGHTEAFF.

The V and J genes are TRBV7-2 and TRBJ1-4; TRBD1 agrees at 10 bases. The CDR3 length is 16 residues. The ends lost 4 bases at V and 0 bases at J; junction bases unmatched: 2. Germline assignment: CDR1 SGHTA and CDR2 FQGNSA. CDR3 protein: CASSSTGGATNEKLFF. CDR3 coding DNA: TGTGCCAGCAGCTCGACAGGGGGCGCAACTAATGAAAAACTGTTTTTT.

The chain has TRBV12-5 and TRBJ2-2, with 10 nucleotides matching TRBD2. Per germline, CDR1 LGHNT and CDR2 FRNRAP. After removal of 1 base from V and 7 bases from J, the junction contained 6 bases not matched to a gene. CDR3 length equals 16 residues. CDR3: CASGLGLAGVVGELFF. As DNA, the CDR3 is TGTGCTAGTGGTTTGGGGCTAGCGGGAGTTGTCGGGGAGCTGTTTTTT.

This chain uses TRBV7-2 with TRBJ1-1, with a weak D call TRBD1 (5 bases). CDR3 length: 15 residues. Germline CDR1 and CDR2: SGHTA and FQGNSA. The V end lost 5 bases, the J end lost 0 bases, and 13 bases lay between the germline ends. The CDR3 loop reads CASSQRSGMNTEAFF. CDR3 in DNA: TGTGCCAGCAGCCAGCGTTCAGGGATGAACACTGAAGCTTTCTTT.

V gene TRBV6-2 or TRBV6-3 combines with J gene TRBJ2-1; the match to TRBD2 covers 12 bases. The V gene's germline CDR1 is MNHEY and CDR2 SVGEGT. V was clipped by 2 bases and J by 8 bases; unmatched bases: 4. This CDR3 has 15 residues. In DNA form, the CDR3 reads TGTGCCAGCAGTTACCTAGCGGGAGGGTTAGATGAGCAGTTCTTC. This gives the protein CASSYLAGGLDEQFF.

The chain couples TRBV29-1 to TRBJ2-1; possibly TRBD2 for D (7 bases). This CDR3 has 14 residues. V dropped 4 bases and J dropped 4 bases, with 14 bases sitting between them. In germline, CDR1 is SQVTM, CDR2 ANQGSEA. CDR3 DNA: TGCAGCGTTGGCGGGGGCACCTTATACAATGAGCAGTTCTTC. Protein product: CSVGGGTLYNEQFF.

The chain couples TRBV6-6 to TRBJ2-1, with TRBD2 matching 13 bases. V was pared by 5 bases and J by 6 bases, with 10 bases of the junction left unmatched. The CDR3 is 17 amino acids. Germline CDR1 and CDR2: MNHNY and SVGAGI (reference sequence). The CDR3 loop is CASSPTGLAGAFNEQFF. Written as DNA, the CDR3 is TGTGCCAGCAGTCCAACCGGACTAGCGGGAGCTTTCAATGAGCAGTTCTTC.

This clone was seen only a few times. The gene calls are TRBV20-1 and TRBJ1-6; TRBD1 matches 9 bases. V trimming: 3 bases; J trimming: 10 bases; junction bases outside the gene matches: 10. This CDR3 comprises 15 residues. Germline CDR1 DFQATT, CDR2 SNEGSKA (reference sequence). CDR3 region: CSASPGTGIGSPLHF. The DNA of the CDR3 is TGCAGTGCTAGTCCCGGGACAGGGATCGGCTCACCCCTCCACTTT.

The chain has TRBV5-1 and TRBJ2-2; D gene ambiguous. Germline-derived CDR1 and CDR2 are SGHRS and YFSETQ. Trimming removed 0 bases from V and 0 bases from J, with 21 bases in between. The CDR3 has 20 amino acids. CDR3 DNA: TGCGCCAGCAGCTTGGGAATTGTACAGTCTCAACACTCGAACACCGGGGAGCTGTTTTTT. Amino acid sequence: CASSLGIVQSQHSNTGELFF.

V usage is TRBV3-1 (or the pseudogene TRBV3-2) and J usage is TRBJ1-5, with a tentative D call TRBD1 (5 bases). CDR3 length equals 14 residues. Germline CDR1 reads LGHDT; CDR2 reads YNNKEL (reference sequence). V was shortened by 1 base and J by 7 bases, with 11 bases between the two germline ends. In nucleotides, the CDR3 is TGTGCCAGCAGCCAAGGAACAGGCTCCCAGCCCCAGCATTTT. It is translated as CASSQGTGSQPQHF.

V and J are TRBV5-1 and TRBJ1-1; a possible D gene is TRBD1 (5 bases). This CDR3 is 16 amino acids long. Trimming left V 5 bases short and J 0 bases short, with 17 bases between. Germline CDR1 is SGHRS and CDR2 is YFSETQ. The CDR3 region has the DNA TGCGCCAGCAGTTCACGGCAACAGGTAATGAACACTGAAGCTTTCTTT. Amino acid sequence: CASSSRQQVMNTEAFF.

This clone was counted once. This chain links TRBV28 with TRBJ2-3, with 8 bases fitting TRBD2. In germline, CDR1 is MDHEN, CDR2 SYDVKM. After removal of 3 bases from V and 4 bases from J, the junction contained 3 bases not matched to a gene. The CDR3 contains 14 residues. CDR3 loop: CASSFATSADTQYF. The DNA of the CDR3 is TGTGCCAGCAGTTTTGCGACTAGCGCAGATACGCAGTATTTT.

The CDR3 bases are TGTGCCAGCAAGGCTAGCGGCTACAATGAGCAGTTCTTC. Protein: CASKASGYNEQFF. This sequence joins TRBV2 and TRBJ2-1; TRBD2 agrees at 7 bases. Germline lookup yields CDR1 SNHLY and CDR2 FYNNEI. This CDR3 region has 13 residues. Losses at the gene ends were 7 bases for V and 3 bases for J; bases not matched to a gene: 3.

The rearrangement uses TRBV18 and TRBJ2-1; 8 bases are shared with TRBD2. This CDR3 has 14 residues. After removal of 6 bases from V and 8 bases from J, the junction contained 9 bases not matched to a gene. Germline V gene sequence: CDR1 KGHSH, CDR2 LQKENI. This CDR3 is CASSSLAGIDEQFF. CDR3 coding DNA: TGTGCCAGCTCGAGTTTAGCGGGAATCGATGAGCAGTTCTTC.

The genes are TRBV2 and TRBJ2-1; D is perhaps TRBD2 (6 bases). This CDR3 spans 14 amino acids. Germline CDR1 reads SNHLY; CDR2 reads FYNNEI. With 6 bases removed from V and 0 bases from J, the gap between germline ends came to 9 bases. Here the CDR3 reads CASRGGASYNEQFF. As DNA, the CDR3 is TGTGCCAGCAGAGGCGGGGCCTCCTACAATGAGCAGTTCTTC.

This clone was recorded only once. The rearrangement joins TRBV7-3 to TRBJ2-1; 7 bases line up with TRBD2. The CDR3 is 14 amino acids. Looked up from germline, CDR1 is SGHTA and CDR2 is FQGTGA. The junction had 9 bases not matched to a gene; V was cut back by 0 bases and J by 13 bases. The CDR3 protein is CASSLTEGRVAQFF. The DNA of the CDR3 is TGTGCCAGCAGCTTAACGGAGGGGAGGGTTGCACAGTTCTTC.

This clone was recorded many times. The chain carries TRBV6-1 and TRBJ1-2; 7 bases are a match to TRBD1. Germline trimming cut 1 base from V and 7 bases from J; bases unmatched to any gene: 6. This CDR3 comprises 14 residues. Germline CDR1 reads MNHNS; CDR2 reads SASEGT. This CDR3 is CASSEEARGFGYTF. CDR3 bases: TGTGCCAGCAGTGAAGAGGCCAGGGGGTTTGGCTACACCTTC.

The V and J genes are TRBV20-1 and TRBJ2-1; D may be TRBD1 or TRBD2 (6 bases each). The CDR3 is 15 residues long. CDR1 and CDR2 (germline): DFQATT, SNEGSKA (reference sequence). V lost 3 bases and J 0 bases, leaving 12 bases between the germline ends. The chain's CDR3 is CSASGGPSSYNEQFF. The CDR3 region has the DNA TGCAGTGCTAGTGGGGGGCCGAGCTCCTACAATGAGCAGTTCTTC.

The chain employs TRBV7-2 and TRBJ2-3; D not resolved. The germline V and J ends were trimmed by 5 bases and 2 bases, with 11 bases remaining between them. CDR3 length: 14 amino acids. The germline V gene encodes CDR1 SGHTA and CDR2 FQGNSA. The CDR3 DNA sequence: TGTGCCAGCAGCCTCGGGTCCAACACAGATACGCAGTATTTT. Protein: CASSLGSNTDTQYF.

This clone occurred once. The V gene is TRBV5-4, the J gene TRBJ2-7, with D hard to call. The CDR3 extends over 14 amino acids. The germline gives CDR1 SGHNT, CDR2 YYREEE (reference sequence). V lost 4 bases, J lost 4 bases, and 15 bases lay in between. In DNA, the CDR3 is TGTGCCAGCAGCACACAGATTACACCTTACGAGCAGTACGTC. Protein sequence: CASSTQITPYEQYV.

The chain links TRBV7-2 to TRBJ2-7, with D perhaps TRBD1 (6 bases). Trimming left V 1 base short and J 2 bases short, with 9 bases between. In germline, CDR1 is SGHTA, CDR2 FQGNSA. The CDR3 has 14 amino acids. The CDR3 here is CASSLEQGPYEQYF. The CDR3 DNA sequence: TGTGCCAGCAGCTTAGAACAGGGCCCCTACGAGCAGTACTTC.

This clone came up a few times. This chain connects TRBV25-1 to TRBJ2-2; D is ambiguous. V lost 9 bases, J lost 6 bases, and 11 bases lay in between. Germline V gene lookup returns CDR1 MGHDK and CDR2 SYGVNS. This CDR3 is 12 amino acids long. CDR3 nucleotide sequence: TGTGCCAGTTCCCTGGGCCCCGGGGAGCTGTTTTTT. Translating gives CASSLGPGELFF.

This chain joins TRBV5-1 and TRBJ1-4; D remains unclear. Germline V gives CDR1 SGHRS, CDR2 YFSETQ. Trimming removed 2 bases at V and 7 bases at J, with 9 bases between. The CDR3 is made up of 13 amino acids. The CDR3 region has the DNA TGCGCCAGCAGCTTCGTTGCGGGTGAAAAACTGTTTTTT. Amino acid sequence: CASSFVAGEKLFF. Full variable domain (rest looked up from reference TRBV5-1 and TRBJ1-4): KAGVTQTPRYLIKTRGQQVTLSCSPISGHRSVSWYQQTPGQGLQFLFEYFSETQRNKGNFPGRFSGRQFSNSRSEMNVSTLELGDSALYLCASSFVAGEKLFFGSGTQLSVL.

The chain uses TRBV24-1 and TRBJ2-5; 12 bases map to TRBD1. Per the germline V gene, CDR1 is KGHDR and CDR2 is SFDVKD. CDR3 length equals 16 residues. The trim removed 3 bases at V and 5 bases at J, leaving 6 bases unmatched. CDR3 protein: CATSDAGQGAGETQYF. Written as DNA, the CDR3 is TGTGCCACCAGTGATGCGGGACAGGGGGCAGGGGAGACCCAGTACTTC.

This chain links TRBV2 with TRBJ1-2; 9 bases map to TRBD1. Germline V gives CDR1 SNHLY, CDR2 FYNNEI. CDR3 length: 15 residues. The trim removed 7 bases at V and 0 bases at J, leaving 6 bases unmatched. The CDR3 sequence is CASNPRTGANYGYTF. The DNA for the CDR3 is TGTGCCAGCAACCCTCGGACAGGGGCTAACTATGGCTACACCTTC. The whole variable domain, filled in from reference TRBV2 and TRBJ1-2, reads EPEVTQTPSHQVTQMGQEVILRCVPISNHLYFYWYRQILGQKVEFLVSFYNNEISEKSEIFDDQFSVERPDGSNFTLKIRSTKLEDSAMYFCASNPRTGANYGYTFGSGTRLTVV.

The chain combines TRBV6-2 or TRBV6-3 with TRBJ2-3; the match to TRBD2 covers 11 bases. The CDR3 totals 17 residues. Trimming removed 3 bases from V and 2 bases from J; junction bases left unmatched: 7. The germline gives CDR1 MNHEY, CDR2 SVGEGT. DNA for the CDR3: TGTGCCAGCAGTTATAAACTAGCGGGAGATCTCACAGATACGCAGTATTTT. Its protein is CASSYKLAGDLTDTQYF.

The rearrangement joins TRBV13 to TRBJ1-1; 9 bases agree with TRBD1. The CDR3 length is 14 residues. Germline-derived CDR1 and CDR2 are PRHDT and FYEKMQ (reference sequence). J gave up 10 bases and V 5 bases, and 11 bases lay outside the gene matches. CDR3 sequence (DNA): TGTGCCAGCAGCAGAGGAGGGACAGGGAATGGAGCTTTCTTT. The encoded protein is CASSRGGTGNGAFF.

The CDR3 nucleotides are TGCAGTGCTAGTAGGCCAGGGGTCAATCAGCCCCAGCATTTT. The encoded protein is CSASRPGVNQPQHF. The chain employs TRBV20-1 and TRBJ1-5; possible D gene TRBD1, 6 bases. Germline values: CDR1 DFQATT, CDR2 SNEGSKA (reference sequence). The CDR3 sequence is 14 residues long. V was cut by 3 bases and J by 3 bases, with 12 bases left in between.

V and J are TRBV5-1 and TRBJ2-5; TRBD2 might be the D (5 bases). The V gene's germline CDR1 is SGHRS and CDR2 YFSETQ. This CDR3 spans 16 amino acids. Trimming stripped 1 base from V and 4 bases from J, with 17 bases between. The CDR3 coding sequence is TGCGCCAGCAGCTTGTGGGAGACCTTTGAGGGAGAGACCCAGTACTTC. Translated, it gives CASSLWETFEGETQYF.

This rearrangement joins TRBV6-2 or TRBV6-3 to TRBJ1-2; D remains unclear. Germline CDR1 is MNHEY and CDR2 is SVGEGT. The V and J ends lost 5 bases and 4 bases respectively, with 14 bases between them. The CDR3 consists of 14 residues. CDR3 sequence reads: CASSALAGIYGYTF. DNA for the CDR3: TGTGCCAGCAGTGCACTAGCGGGAATCTATGGCTACACCTTC.